The 20 T cell receptor beta chains presented below share a single source sample, sequenced in a study of T cell responses to AZD1222 COVID-19 vaccine. The data were produced by immunoSEQ multiplex PCR, yet TCRdb's version contains in-frame clones alone and is incomplete. The sample includes some 200,000 clones, approximately 90% of them seen just once. The material sequenced was peripheral blood, taken 28 days after the second AZD1222 dose. The receptors were sampled from an adult who received the AZD1222 COVID-19 vaccine.

The rearrangement joins TRBV14 to TRBJ1-1; D possibly corresponds to TRBD1 (5 bases). This CDR3 has 14 amino acids. The germline CDR1 and CDR2 sequences are SGHDN and FVKESK. The V end lost 3 bases, the J end lost 4 bases, and 12 bases lay between the germline ends. The chain's CDR3 is CASSQSWGTTEAFF. Written as DNA, the CDR3 is TGTGCCAGCAGCCAGAGTTGGGGGACCACTGAAGCTTTCTTT.

This clone was counted a few times. The chain uses TRBV21-1 and TRBJ1-1. TRBV21-1 is a pseudogene. The CDR3 runs to 15 residues. CDR3 loop: CASSITRTRDTEAFF. The DNA for the CDR3 is TGTGCCAGCTCAATCACTAGGACGAGGGACACTGAAGCTTTCTTT.

A single count supports this clone. V gene TRBV5-4 combines with J gene TRBJ1-1; TRBD1 aligns across 7 bases. This CDR3 region has 15 residues. Germline lookup yields CDR1 SGHNT and CDR2 YYREEE (reference sequence). Losses at the gene ends were 4 bases for V and 4 bases for J; bases not matched to a gene: 10. This chain's CDR3 is CASSLPGQAGTEAFF. CDR3 sequence (DNA): TGTGCCAGCAGCCTACCTGGACAGGCGGGCACTGAAGCTTTCTTT.

The chain combines TRBV30 with TRBJ2-2, with D tentatively TRBD1 (6 bases). Germline assignment: CDR1 GTSNPN and CDR2 SVGIG (reference sequence). This CDR3 is 15 amino acids long. V was shortened by 3 bases and J by 6 bases, with 17 bases between the two germline ends. The chain's CDR3 is CAWSFSVGAAGELFF. Written as DNA, the CDR3 is TGTGCCTGGAGCTTTTCTGTGGGGGCAGCCGGGGAGCTGTTTTTT.

This clone appeared a few times. V is TRBV9 and J is TRBJ2-7, with TRBD2 as a possible D gene (6 bases). The CDR3 runs 16 residues. V lost 0 bases and J 1 base, leaving 14 bases between the germline ends. CDR1 is SGDLS and CDR2 is YYNGEE in the germline V gene. Written as DNA, the CDR3 is TGTGCCAGCAGCGTAGGGGCGGGGATGGAGTCCTACGAGCAGTACTTC. Protein sequence: CASSVGAGMESYEQYF. The complete variable domain, with remaining parts taken from reference TRBV9 and TRBJ2-7, reads DSGVTQTPKHLITATGQRVTLRCSPRSGDLSVYWYQQSLDQGLQFLIQYYNGEERAKGNILERFSAQQFPDLHSELNLSSLELGDSALYFCASSVGAGMESYEQYFGPGTRLTVT.

The chain joins TRBV7-9 to TRBJ2-4; D is unresolved. The CDR3 spans 11 residues. Germline assignment: CDR1 SEHNR and CDR2 FQNEAQ (reference sequence). Trimming stripped 5 bases from V and 5 bases from J, with 4 bases between. The CDR3 loop reads CASSLENIQYF. As DNA, the CDR3 is TGTGCCAGCAGCCTCGAAAACATTCAGTACTTC.

The genes are TRBV7-9 and TRBJ1-2, with D perhaps TRBD1 (6 bases). Germline CDR1 and CDR2: SEHNR and FQNEAQ (reference sequence). V lost 3 bases and J 0 bases, leaving 8 bases between the germline ends. This CDR3 region has 14 residues. The CDR3 DNA is TGTGCCAGCAGCTTGGACAGATCTAACTATGGCTACACCTTC. This sequence encodes CASSLDRSNYGYTF.

The chain recombines TRBV9 with TRBJ2-1, with 8 bases aligning to TRBD2. In germline, CDR1 is SGDLS, CDR2 YYNGEE. This CDR3 is built from 17 residues. Trimming removed 2 bases from V and 0 bases from J; junction bases left unmatched: 7. The CDR3 DNA is TGTGCCAGCAGCGTCAGTCGGGCGGGAGGCTCCTACAATGAGCAGTTCTTC. Protein sequence: CASSVSRAGGSYNEQFF.

The chain combines TRBV19 with TRBJ1-5; D not certain. CDR3 length: 14 amino acids. Deletions cut 7 bases from V and 3 bases from J, with 13 bases between. The germline gives CDR1 LNHDA, CDR2 SQIVND (reference sequence). DNA of the CDR3: TGTGCCAGTAAGGCAGGCCCTAACAATCAGCCCCAGCATTTT. Its protein product is CASKAGPNNQPQHF.

The rearrangement uses TRBV6-6 and TRBJ1-1, with D possibly being TRBD1 (6 bases). V gave up 7 bases and J gave up 0 bases, with 12 bases separating them. The germline CDR1 and CDR2 sequences are MNHNY and SVGAGI (reference sequence). This CDR3 comprises 14 residues. For the CDR3, the DNA is TGTGCCAGCAAAAGAGGACAGTTGAACACTGAAGCTTTCTTT. It specifies CASKRGQLNTEAFF.

The V gene is TRBV2, the J gene TRBJ2-1, with 11 bases identical to TRBD2. Germline loops: CDR1 SNHLY, CDR2 FYNNEI. The CDR3 has 15 residues. V lost 7 bases to trimming and J lost 3 bases; unmatched junction nucleotides: 5. This CDR3 reads CASMKGLADYNEQFF. The CDR3 DNA is TGTGCCAGCATGAAGGGACTAGCGGACTACAATGAGCAGTTCTTC.

The chain carries TRBV6-6 and TRBJ2-3, with D perhaps TRBD1 or TRBD2 (5 bases each). The CDR3 totals 16 residues. CDR1 is MNHNY and CDR2 is SVGAGI in the germline V gene (reference sequence). Deletions cut 7 bases from V and 1 base from J, with 18 bases between. CDR3 bases: TGTGCCAGCAATGACTGGGGGAGTTGGGGCACAGATACGCAGTATTTT. Translating it yields CASNDWGSWGTDTQYF.

The J gene is TRBJ1-6, the V gene TRBV20-1, with a possible D match to TRBD1 (6 bases). The CDR3 has 14 amino acids. Trimming took off 3 bases at V and 5 bases at J, with 11 bases between the two ends. Germline V gene lookup returns CDR1 DFQATT and CDR2 SNEGSKA (reference sequence). The CDR3 reads CSASTGTHNSPLHF. CDR3 bases: TGCAGTGCTAGTACAGGGACCCATAATTCACCCCTCCACTTT.

The chain joins TRBV5-1 to TRBJ2-1; the match to TRBD2 covers 11 bases. The CDR3 sequence is 17 residues long. Germline V gives CDR1 SGHRS, CDR2 YFSETQ. Trimming took 0 bases from V and 7 from J; bases not matched to a gene: 9. CDR3 in DNA: TGCGCCAGCAGCTTGGCCGAACTAGCGGGAGTCCATAATGAGCAGTTCTTC. It yields the protein CASSLAELAGVHNEQFF.

This clone was observed a single time. CDR3 region: CASSLDAGRGGNTIYF. CDR3 DNA: TGTGCCAGCAGCTTAGATGCGGGGAGGGGTGGAAACACCATATATTTT. J is TRBJ1-3 and V is TRBV7-6; a possible D gene is TRBD1 (5 bases). Looked up from germline, CDR1 is SGHVS and CDR2 is FNYEAQ. Trimming shortened V by 1 base and J by 3 bases, and 13 bases separated the two germline ends. There are 16 residues in the CDR3.

This sequence joins TRBV19 and TRBJ1-5; TRBD1 agrees at 8 bases. The V segment lost 6 bases and the J segment 4 bases; nucleotides outside the gene matches: 8. Germline CDR1 reads LNHDA; CDR2 reads SQIVND (reference sequence). The CDR3 extends over 15 amino acids. The chain's CDR3 is CASRGQGAGNQPQHF. CDR3 in DNA: TGTGCCAGTAGAGGACAGGGTGCGGGGAATCAGCCCCAGCATTTT.

The V call is TRBV7-6, the J call TRBJ2-5; D is perhaps TRBD1 (7 bases). The CDR3 runs to 15 residues. CDR1 is SGHVS, CDR2 FNYEAQ, per germline. Deletions cut 1 base from V and 4 bases from J, with 13 bases between. CDR3 in DNA: TGTGCCAGCAGCTTAGTGCGGGACAGAGGAGAGACCCAGTACTTC. Protein sequence: CASSLVRDRGETQYF.

The rearrangement links TRBV5-5 to TRBJ2-7; D may be TRBD1 or TRBD2 (5 bases each). V was pared by 5 bases and J by 0 bases, with 15 bases between. The length of the CDR3 is 15 residues. The germline V gene has CDR1 SGHKS and CDR2 YYEKEE (reference sequence). The CDR3 region has the DNA TGTGCCAGCAGAGTTAACCGGGACGGCTCCTACGAGCAGTACTTC. Its protein product is CASRVNRDGSYEQYF.

The J gene is TRBJ2-7, the V gene TRBV28; 7 positions agree with TRBD1. CDR3 size: 13 residues. Germline CDR1 is MDHEN and CDR2 is SYDVKM. V lost 6 bases, J lost 5 bases, and 7 bases stayed unmatched. The CDR3 DNA sequence: TGTGCCAGCAGATTGACAGGGTTAGACGAGCAGTACTTC. Its protein is CASRLTGLDEQYF.

The chain has TRBV29-1 and TRBJ2-3; no firm D call. The V gene's germline CDR1 is SQVTM and CDR2 ANQGSEA. V lost 1 base to trimming and J lost 3 bases, with 11 bases between them. The length of the CDR3 is 14 residues. CDR3 DNA: TGCAGCGTTGAAGGAGAAACATCTACAGATACGCAGTATTTT. Encoded protein: CSVEGETSTDTQYF.